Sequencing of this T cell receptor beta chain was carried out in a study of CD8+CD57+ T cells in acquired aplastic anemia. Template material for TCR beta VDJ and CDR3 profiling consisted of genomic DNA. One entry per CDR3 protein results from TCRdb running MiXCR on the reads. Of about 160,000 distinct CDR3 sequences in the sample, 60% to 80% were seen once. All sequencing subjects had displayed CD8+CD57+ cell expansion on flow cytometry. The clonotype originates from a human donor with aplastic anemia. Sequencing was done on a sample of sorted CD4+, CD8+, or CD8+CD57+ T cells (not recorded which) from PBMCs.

In nucleotides, the CDR3 is TGTGCCAGTAGGGCAGGGGGCTCCTATAATTCACCCCTCCACTTT. It is translated as CASRAGGSYNSPLHF. The rearrangement links TRBV19 to TRBJ1-6; 7 nucleotides agree with TRBD1. J gave up 0 bases and V 6 bases, and 2 bases lay outside the gene matches. This CDR3 has 15 amino acids. Germline lookup yields CDR1 LNHDA and CDR2 SQIVND (reference sequence).